This T cell receptor beta chain was recovered during a study of MAIT cells during Salmonella Paratyphi A infection (dated by TCRdb to 2015 to 2018). In terms of the full investigation: Adult volunteers aged 18 to 60 swallowed one dose of 1-5x10^3 CFU of S. Paratyphi A strain NVGH308. Diagnosed volunteers received ciprofloxacin 500 mg twice daily for 14 days starting at diagnosis. What the study reported, not specific to this receptor: MAIT TRBV usage was found to be oligoclonal, with TRBV20 and TRBV6 favoured, and appeared to be unchanged by infection. The availability of volunteer samples limited the sample sizes, but these sizes were considered adequate to detect differences between groups. A significant decrease in the space occupied by over-represented MAIT clonotypes was found from baseline to mid-infection (approximately 0.16 to 0.098), whereas no significant post-infection difference was found. Diagnosed volunteers showed more expansion or contraction among top five MAIT clonotypes than healthy controls (approximately 0.53 versus 0.13), suggesting infection-driven repertoire reshaping.

Library generation was performed with 5' RACE. TCRbeta was amplified in two PCR rounds using Phusion High-Fidelity polymerase, and the primers carried sample-specific barcodes. To build the TCRbeta libraries, template-switch cDNA synthesis was carried out using SMARTScribe reverse transcriptase along with a TRBC-specific primer. The barcoded samples were pooled and then prepared using the NEBNext Ultra DNA Library Prep Kit for Illumina. Sequencing of the libraries took place on an Illumina MiSeq using the MiSeq reagent kit v2, 300 cycles. In the source study's methods: Reads were demultiplexed by barcode with Jemultiplexer and were aligned with MiTCR using default parameters. Non-functional sequences were filtered out with VDJtools, and clonotypes were defined by amino acid sequence, with frequencies based on assigned sequence reads. Clonal space homeostasis binned clonotypes by frequency as over-represented (0.05-1), large, medium and small. TCRdb reran the public reads through fastp at Q25 and MiXCR, keeping productive beta chains. Each entry is one CDR3 protein sequence, shown with its most common DNA and genes. The authors' filters were not applied to this entry. Present in this sample are over 850 distinct CDR3 sequences, 20% to 25% of which were seen just once. In total, the top ten clones hold around 48% of the sample.

This clonotype is deemed medium-sized (0.01 to 0.1%). The antigen this receptor binds is unknown. No much larger clonotype is one base removed from it; base qualities were not supplied. The time point label for this specimen denotes: before S. Paratyphi A challenge (baseline). MAIT cells, defined as Valpha7.2+ CD161+ T cells, were identified and sorted by flow cytometry. Circulating MAIT cell TCRbeta repertoires were profiled longitudinally in several volunteers in whom enteric fever developed after controlled oral challenge with live Salmonella Paratyphi A. MAIT cell samples were contributed by each diagnosed volunteer at pre-infection, mid-infection and post-infection timepoints. Enteric fever was diagnosed as Paratyphi A bacteremia and/or persistent fever above 38 °C lasting more than 12 hours. Challenged volunteers were diagnosed with infection sometime between day 4 and day 7 after challenge. Between about 4,500 and 10,000 MAIT cells per sample were sorted directly into RNAqueous-Micro lysis buffer for RNA extraction. Lymphoprep gradient centrifugation was used to isolate peripheral blood mononuclear cells from both the blood samples and the leukocyte cones. Sorting was done on either a BD FACSAria Fusion or a BD FACSAria III sorter.

Based on the germline V gene, the CDR1 and CDR2 sequences are MNHEY and SVGEGT. The germline ends are 4 bases apart after V is trimmed by 4 bases and J by 0 bases. CDR3 length: 14 amino acids, cysteine to phenylalanine. Of all the DNA, just the CDR3 is kept, 42 bases in frame from base 1. The sequencing used MAIT cells from blood, collected at the first sampling point of the challenge study. This sequence was found in a person between 18 and 75 years old who was deliberately infected with Salmonella Paratyphi A in a paratyphoid fever challenge study. The sequence joins TRBV6-2 or TRBV6-3 to TRBJ2-6; the D gene is unclear. CDR3 loop: CASSWDSGANVLTF. The nucleotide sequence is given as TGTGCCAGCAGTTGGGACTCTGGGGCCAACGTCCTGACTTTC.